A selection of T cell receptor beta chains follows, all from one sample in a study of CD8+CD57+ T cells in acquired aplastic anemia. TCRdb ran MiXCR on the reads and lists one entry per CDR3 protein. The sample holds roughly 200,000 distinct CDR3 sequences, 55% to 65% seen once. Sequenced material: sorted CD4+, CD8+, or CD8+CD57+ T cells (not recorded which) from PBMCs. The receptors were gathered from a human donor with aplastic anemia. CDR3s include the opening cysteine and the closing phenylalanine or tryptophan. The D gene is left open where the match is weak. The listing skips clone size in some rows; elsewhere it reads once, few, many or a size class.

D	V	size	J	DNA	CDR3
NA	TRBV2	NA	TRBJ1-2	TGTGCCAGCAGTGTTGGCCAGGGCGGCGGCTACACCTTC	CASSVGQGGGYTF
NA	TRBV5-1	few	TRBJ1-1	TGCGCCAGCAGCTTGGTGGGGATGAACACTGAAGCTTTCTTT	CASSLVGMNTEAFF
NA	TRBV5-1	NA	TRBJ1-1	TGCGCCAGCAGCCCTTCACAGGTTCGGAACACTGAAGCTTTCTTT	CASSPSQVRNTEAFF
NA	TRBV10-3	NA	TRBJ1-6	TGTGCCATCAGTGAGTCAGTCAGGGGTTTCTCCCCCCTCCACTTT	CAISESVRGFSPLHF
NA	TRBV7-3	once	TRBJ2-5	TGTGCCAGCAGCTTCGGCCAGAGGGAGACTCAGTACTTC	CASSFGQRETQYF
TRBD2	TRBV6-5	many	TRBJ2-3	TGTGCCAGCAGTTACGGTCGACTAGCGGGGGTTTCGGATACGCAGTATTTT	CASSYGRLAGVSDTQYF
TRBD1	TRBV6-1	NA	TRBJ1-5	TGTGCCAGCAGTGATGGGACAGGGGTTCAGCCCCAGCATTTT	CASSDGTGVQPQHF
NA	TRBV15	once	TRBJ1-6	TGTGCCACCAGTAAGACTGGGGCAGGGACTTCACCCCTCCACTTT	CATSKTGAGTSPLHF
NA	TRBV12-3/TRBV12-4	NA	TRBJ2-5	TGTGCCAGCAGACAGACTAGTCAGACCGAGACCCAGTACTTC	CASRQTSQTETQYF
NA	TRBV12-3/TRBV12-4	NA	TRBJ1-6	TGTGCCAGCAGTTTCGGACAGCTTCGGAATTCACCCCTCCACTTT	CASSFGQLRNSPLHF
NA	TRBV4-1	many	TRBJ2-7	TGCGCCAGCAGCCAAGACAGGGGTTACGAGCAGTACTTC	CASSQDRGYEQYF
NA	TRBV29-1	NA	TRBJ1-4	TGCAGCGTTCCCCTGCCGGGAGGAAATGAAAAACTGTTTTTT	CSVPLPGGNEKLFF
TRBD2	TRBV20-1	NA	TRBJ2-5	TGCAGGGGCCACGAGCGGGGGGGCCCTCAAGAGACCCAGTACTTC	CRGHERGGPQETQYF
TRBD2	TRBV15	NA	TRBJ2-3	TGTGCCACCAGCAGAGGCCCTAGCGGGCAAGATACGCAGTATTTT	CATSRGPSGQDTQYF
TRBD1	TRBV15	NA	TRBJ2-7	TGTGCCGCCAGCAGCTTAGCAGGGACAGGGTTCGAGCAGTACTTC	CAASSLAGTGFEQYF
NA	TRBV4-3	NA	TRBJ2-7	TGCGCCAGCAGCCAAGATGCGACCAGCTACGAGCAGTACTTC	CASSQDATSYEQYF
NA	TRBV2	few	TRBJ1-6	TGTGCCAGCAGTGGGGGACGGTCTGATTCACCCCTCCACTTT	CASSGGRSDSPLHF
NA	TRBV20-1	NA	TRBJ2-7	TGCAGTGCCGAGGGCCGGGACACTAGCCCCTACGAGCAGTACTTC	CSAEGRDTSPYEQYF
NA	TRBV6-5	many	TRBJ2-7	TGTGCCAGCAGTTACTCGATGGCAGCCGATCTGCCGGCCTACGAGCAGTACTTC	CASSYSMAADLPAYEQYF
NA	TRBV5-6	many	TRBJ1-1	TGTGCCAGCAGCTTTCCAACACAACCCACTGAAGCTTTCTTT	CASSFPTQPTEAFF
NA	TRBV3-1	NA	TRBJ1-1	TGTGCCAGCAGCCCGGACGGAAAGAACACTGAAGCTTTCTTT	CASSPDGKNTEAFF
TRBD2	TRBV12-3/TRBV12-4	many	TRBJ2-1	TGTGCCAGCAGTTTGGCGGGGGGGGATGAGCAGTTCTTC	CASSLAGGDEQFF
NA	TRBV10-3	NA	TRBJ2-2	TGTGCCATCAGTGTTCTGGGTACGAACACCGGGGAGCTGTTTTTT	CAISVLGTNTGELFF